What follows are 13 T cell receptor beta chains derived from one specimen sequenced in a study of tumour-infiltrating T cells in Burkitt lymphoma. Produced via immunoSEQ multiplex PCR; TCRdb's table is partial and in-frame only. The sample records 46,000 or so clones, about a third being singletons. Sequenced input: tumor tissue. Receptors originate from a human donor with Burkitt lymphoma.

This chain links TRBV5-1 with TRBJ1-1; 8 bases are shared with TRBD1. J lost 10 bases, V lost 4 bases, and 6 bases had no gene match. From germline, CDR1 is SGHRS and CDR2 YFSETQ. The CDR3 has 12 amino acids. In nucleotides, the CDR3 is TGCGCCAGCAGCCAGGACAGGGTGAGAGCTTTCTTT. Its translation: CASSQDRVRAFF.

The chain links TRBV6-1 to TRBJ2-7; either TRBD1 or TRBD2 may supply D (5 bases each). With 4 bases removed from V and 5 bases from J, the gap between germline ends came to 18 bases. The CDR3 runs 15 residues. CDR1 is MNHNS, CDR2 SASEGT, per germline. The DNA of the CDR3 is TGTGCCAGCAGTGCTTATGCGTCGGGGCCTCACGAGCAGTACTTC. Translated, it gives CASSAYASGPHEQYF.

This clone was seen only a few times. V usage is TRBV14 and J usage is TRBJ1-6; 7 bases are shared with TRBD1. Germline V gene data show CDR1 as SGHDN and CDR2 as FVKESK. V trimming: 0 bases; J trimming: 7 bases; junction bases outside the gene matches: 3. This CDR3 is built from 15 residues. In DNA form, the CDR3 reads TGTGCCAGCAGCCAAGAGGGACAGATAAATTCACCCCTCCACTTT. Translation gives CASSQEGQINSPLHF.

This chain joins TRBV4-3 and TRBJ1-5, with D uncertain. CDR1 and CDR2 (germline): LGHNA, YSLEER. Trimming cost V 5 bases and J 1 base, with 12 bases left between them. The CDR3 length is 15 residues. CDR3 nucleotide sequence: TGCGCCAGCAGCTATAACTGGGAGAGCAATCAGCCCCAGCATTTT. Its translation is CASSYNWESNQPQHF.

This chain connects TRBV5-1 to TRBJ1-4, with a weak D call TRBD1 (6 bases). The CDR3 has 14 residues. Trimming left V 2 bases short and J 4 bases short, with 9 bases between. Germline CDR1 SGHRS, CDR2 YFSETQ. In DNA, the CDR3 is TGCGCCAGCAGCTTCGGCAGGGGTAATGAAAAACTGTTTTTT. Amino acid sequence: CASSFGRGNEKLFF.

V usage is TRBV4-2 and J usage is TRBJ1-1; 9 nucleotides line up with TRBD1. Trimming at V came to 0 bases and at J to 6 bases, leaving 11 bases not matched to a gene. Per germline, CDR1 LGHNA and CDR2 YNFKEQ. This CDR3 has 17 amino acids. The CDR3 DNA reads as TGTGCCAGCAGCCAAGACTCCGGGACAGGGAGTAGAGCTGAAGCTTTCTTT. Protein sequence: CASSQDSGTGSRAEAFF.

The chain joins TRBV6-1 to TRBJ1-3; no firm D call. The CDR3 consists of 14 residues. The germline V gene has CDR1 MNHNS and CDR2 SASEGT. V was trimmed by 5 bases and J by 0 bases, leaving 8 bases between them. The CDR3 loop is CASSLQPSGNTIYF. The CDR3 DNA reads as TGTGCCAGCAGTCTGCAGCCCTCTGGAAACACCATATATTTT.

This clone was observed a handful of times. V is TRBV6-1 and J is TRBJ1-5; no clear D gene. Germline V gene lookup returns CDR1 MNHNS and CDR2 SASEGT. Trimming left V 0 bases short and J 6 bases short, with 15 bases between. The CDR3 contains 16 residues. CDR3 protein: CASSEAMGWGFQPQHF. The CDR3 DNA follows: TGTGCCAGCAGTGAAGCCATGGGGTGGGGATTTCAGCCCCAGCATTTT.

This chain connects TRBV18 to TRBJ2-5; a possible D gene is TRBD1 (5 bases). Germline-derived CDR1 and CDR2 are KGHSH and LQKENI. The CDR3 runs 15 residues. Trimming pared 6 bases from V and 5 bases from J, leaving 19 bases between. The CDR3 nucleotides are TGTGCCAGCTCGCCAGACCGAGAGCCAGGGGAGACCCAGTACTTC. Protein product: CASSPDREPGETQYF.

This clone has only a few counts. The rearrangement links TRBV7-9 to TRBJ1-1, with TRBD1 as a possible D gene (5 bases). The CDR3 totals 14 residues. Trimming left V 1 base short and J 4 bases short, with 10 bases between. Germline CDR1 reads SEHNR; CDR2 reads FQNEAQ (reference sequence). The CDR3 region is CASSLGGVATEAFF. In DNA form, the CDR3 reads TGTGCCAGCAGCTTAGGGGGGGTCGCCACTGAAGCTTTCTTT.

The V call is TRBV27, the J call TRBJ2-2; D is possibly TRBD1 or TRBD2 (6 bases each). This CDR3 is 16 amino acids long. The germline V gene encodes CDR1 MNHEY and CDR2 SMNVEV (reference sequence). Trimming stripped 5 bases from V and 4 bases from J, with 17 bases between. This CDR3 is CASSLSWGAITGELFF. CDR3 coding DNA: TGTGCCAGCAGTCTCTCTTGGGGGGCGATCACCGGGGAGCTGTTTTTT.

This clone has a handful of counts. The chain employs TRBV7-9 and TRBJ2-2; D is unresolved. The CDR3 is 12 amino acids. Germline V gene lookup returns CDR1 SEHNR and CDR2 FQNEAQ (reference sequence). V shed 2 bases and J shed 4 bases, with 2 bases lying between them. In nucleotides, the CDR3 is TGTGCCAGCAGCTTACGCACCGGGGAGCTGTTTTTT. Translation gives CASSLRTGELFF.

In its sample, this clone was seen a few times. DNA for the CDR3: TGTGCCAGCGAGGGACAGGACAACACCGGGGAGCTGTTTTTT. Translated: CASEGQDNTGELFF. The rearrangement joins TRBV9 to TRBJ2-2; TRBD1 aligns across 8 bases. There are 14 residues in the CDR3. V dropped 7 bases and J dropped 2; count of bases not matched to a gene: 4. Germline CDR1 SGDLS, CDR2 YYNGEE.